Here is one T cell receptor beta chain with its context. Its antigen remains unknown. This sample was included in a study of shared clonotypes between healthy human individuals. Each replicate PCR on the sorted subsets used 200 to 250 ng DNA (roughly 32,000 T cell genomes). Profiled with immunoSEQ multiplex PCR; TCRdb holds only in-frame clones, not every one. The sample has 630,000 or so clones, roughly 98% seen once. Naive CD8 cells comprised CD45RO-negative, CCR7-positively selected cells, excluding terminally differentiated effector memory CD45RA+ cells. HIV-negative, healthy adults without recent acute infections or vaccinations were the donors. The CDR3 extends over 16 amino acids. The germline V gene encodes CDR1 SGHRS and CDR2 YFSETQ. The trim removed 3 bases at V and 3 bases at J, leaving 7 bases unmatched. Study-wide results and caveats: The represented genetic and exposure-history diversity was limited by the small number of donors. In contrast to clonotypes shared by all four donors, non-shared clonotypes had lower generation probabilities.

This receptor was obtained from a man aged 25-45 years in good health. This chain uses TRBV5-1 with TRBJ2-1, with 9 bases matching TRBD2. Sequencing used naive CD8+ T cells sorted from blood. CDR3 in amino acids: CASSWAGTSSYNEQFF. DNA of the CDR3: TGCGCCAGCAGCTGGGCCGGGACTAGCAGCTACAATGAGCAGTTCTTC.